This TCR beta chain was captured by sequencing in a study of lymphopenia after photon versus proton radiotherapy. The repertoire was sequenced with immunoSEQ multiplex PCR; TCRdb's copy has only in-frame clones and lacks some. The sample carries more than 25,000 clones, around 83% recorded once. Trimming cost V 1 base and J 2 bases; bases outside gene matches: 2. Germline CDR1 and CDR2: SEHNR and FQNEAQ (reference sequence). The CDR3 is 14 amino acids. Whole-study results and caveats: Oligoclonal CD8+ Temra expansion after nadir drove photon patients' diversity drop. A bigger post-nadir fall in TCR diversity correlated inversely with survival time in deceased patients.

A note on this clone: Its antigen is unknown.

This clonotype was obtained from a woman between 50 and 59 years old with pancreatic cancer. The sample consisted of peripheral blood, taken from a patient treated with photon-based radiotherapy. This chain connects TRBV7-9 to TRBJ2-7; 7 nucleotides align to TRBD1. CDR3 protein: CASSLDRGTYEQYF. CDR3 in DNA: TGTGCCAGCAGCTTAGACAGGGGTACCTACGAGCAGTACTTC.